Below, one TCR beta chain is given with its context. Its antigen remains unidentified. Germline V gene sequence: CDR1 MDHEN, CDR2 SYDVKM. The CDR3 is 13 amino acids. Trimming left V 2 bases short and J 4 bases short, with 8 bases between. The record originates from a study of T cell responses to AZD1222 COVID-19 vaccine. Findings and caveats of the study: There were vaccine-associated CD4 TCRs across spike, dominant at 160-218 and 743-854. Clonal diversity was possibly underestimated, and white British individuals and females predominated among donors.

The method was immunoSEQ multiplex PCR; TCRdb's version includes in-frame clones alone and lacks a portion of them. The sample contains tens of thousands of clones, 83% of which appear only once. The source is an adult in good health. The chain couples TRBV28 to TRBJ1-1; D uncertain. Sequences were derived from peripheral blood, sampled on day 0 of AZD1222 vaccination. The CDR3 here is CASSLGRGTEAFF. CDR3 sequence (DNA): TGTGCCAGCAGTTTAGGGCGCGGCACTGAAGCTTTCTTT.